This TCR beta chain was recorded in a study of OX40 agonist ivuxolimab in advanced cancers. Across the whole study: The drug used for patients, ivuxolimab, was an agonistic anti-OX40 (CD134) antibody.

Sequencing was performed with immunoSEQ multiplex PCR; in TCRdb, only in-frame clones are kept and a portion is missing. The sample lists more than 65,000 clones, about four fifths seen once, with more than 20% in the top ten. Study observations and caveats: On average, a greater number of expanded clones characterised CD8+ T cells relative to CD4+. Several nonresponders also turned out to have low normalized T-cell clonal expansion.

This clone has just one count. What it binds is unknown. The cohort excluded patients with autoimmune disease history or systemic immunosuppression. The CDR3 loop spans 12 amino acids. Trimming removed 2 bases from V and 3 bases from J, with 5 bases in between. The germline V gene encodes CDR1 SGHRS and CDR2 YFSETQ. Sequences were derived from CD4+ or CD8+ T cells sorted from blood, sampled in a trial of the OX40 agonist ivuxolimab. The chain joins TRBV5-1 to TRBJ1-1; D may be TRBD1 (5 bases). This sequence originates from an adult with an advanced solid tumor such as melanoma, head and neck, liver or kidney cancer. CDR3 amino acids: CASSLGDTEAFF. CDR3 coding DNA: TGCGCCAGCAGCTTAGGGGACACTGAAGCTTTCTTT.